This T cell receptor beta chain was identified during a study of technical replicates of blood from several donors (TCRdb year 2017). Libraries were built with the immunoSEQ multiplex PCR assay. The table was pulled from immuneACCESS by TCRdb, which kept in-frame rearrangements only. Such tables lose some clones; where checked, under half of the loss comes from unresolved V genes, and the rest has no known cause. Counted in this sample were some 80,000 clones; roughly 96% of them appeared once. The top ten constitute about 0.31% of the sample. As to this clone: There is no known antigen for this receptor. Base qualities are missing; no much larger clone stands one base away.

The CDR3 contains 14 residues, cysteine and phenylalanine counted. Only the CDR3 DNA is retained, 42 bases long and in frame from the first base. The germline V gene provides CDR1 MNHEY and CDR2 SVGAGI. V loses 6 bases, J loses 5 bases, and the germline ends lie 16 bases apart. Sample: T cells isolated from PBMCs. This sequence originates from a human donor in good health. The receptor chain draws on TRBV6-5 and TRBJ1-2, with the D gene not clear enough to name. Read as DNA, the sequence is TGTGCCAGCAGAATAAGGAGGACGGAGTATGGCTACACCTTC. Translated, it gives CASRIRRTEYGYTF.